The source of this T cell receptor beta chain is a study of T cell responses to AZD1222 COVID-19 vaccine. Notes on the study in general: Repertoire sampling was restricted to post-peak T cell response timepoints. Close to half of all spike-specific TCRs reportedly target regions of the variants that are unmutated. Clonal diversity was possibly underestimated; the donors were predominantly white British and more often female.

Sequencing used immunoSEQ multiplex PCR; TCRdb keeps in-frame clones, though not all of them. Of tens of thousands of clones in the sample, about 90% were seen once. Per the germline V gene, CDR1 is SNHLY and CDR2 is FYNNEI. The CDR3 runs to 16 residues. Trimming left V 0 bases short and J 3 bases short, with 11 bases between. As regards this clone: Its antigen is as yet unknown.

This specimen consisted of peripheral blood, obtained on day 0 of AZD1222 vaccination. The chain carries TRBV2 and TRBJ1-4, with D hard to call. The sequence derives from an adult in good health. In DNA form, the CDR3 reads TGTGCCAGCAGTGAAGCGGCCCGGACGCCTAATGAAAAACTGTTTTTT. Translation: CASSEAARTPNEKLFF. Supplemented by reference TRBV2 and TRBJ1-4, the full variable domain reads EPEVTQTPSHQVTQMGQEVILRCVPISNHLYFYWYRQILGQKVEFLVSFYNNEISEKSEIFDDQFSVERPDGSNFTLKIRSTKLEDSAMYFCASSEAARTPNEKLFFGSGTQLSVL.